These T cell receptor beta chains were read from a single sample in a study of blood T cell repertoires in COVID-19. Data came from immunoSEQ multiplex PCR; TCRdb stores just in-frame clones and leaves some out. The table records about 30,000 clones, around 89% of them present only once. The sample taken for sequencing was peripheral blood. The source is a human donor in a cohort sampled during active COVID-19. Each CDR3 is given with its conserved first and last residue. A D gene is named only where the DNA matches it firmly. Where a row states a size, it is once, few, many or the class of an expanded clone; other rows omit it.

clone size	V gene	J gene	D gene	CDR3 protein	CDR3 DNA
NA	TRBV5-1	TRBJ2-7	NA	CASSDPDVGEQYF	TGCGCCAGCAGCGACCCCGACGTCGGGGAGCAGTACTTC
NA	TRBV5-1	TRBJ2-7	TRBD2	CASSPGGGYEQYF	TGCGCCAGCAGCCCGGGGGGGGGCTACGAGCAGTACTTC
NA	TRBV4-3	TRBJ2-2	NA	CASSQDRARTRLTGELFF	TGCGCCAGCAGCCAAGATCGGGCTAGGACTCGCCTAACCGGGGAGCTGTTTTTT
NA	TRBV18	TRBJ2-6	NA	CASSPLATGANVLTF	TGTGCCAGCTCACCATTAGCAACTGGGGCCAACGTCCTGACTTTC
once	TRBV2	TRBJ2-1	NA	CASSRGSYNEQFF	TGTGCCAGCAGTCGGGGCTCCTACAATGAGCAGTTCTTC
NA	TRBV11-3	TRBJ2-7	NA	CASSPGQSYEQYF	TGTGCCAGCAGCCCAGGACAGTCCTACGAGCAGTACTTC
NA	TRBV5-1	TRBJ1-6	NA	CASSLNRDSYNSPLHF	TGCGCCAGCAGCTTGAACAGGGATTCCTATAATTCACCCCTCCACTTT
NA	TRBV24-1	TRBJ2-2	TRBD1	CATSEDRGIIGELFF	TGTGCCACCAGTGAGGACAGGGGAATTATCGGGGAGCTGTTTTTT
NA	TRBV3-1/TRBV3-2	TRBJ2-3	TRBD1	CASSRQGGTDTQYF	TGTGCCAGCAGCCGACAGGGGGGCACAGATACGCAGTATTTT
NA	TRBV4-2	TRBJ1-4	NA	CASSPKQGSYNEKLFF	TGTGCCAGCAGCCCGAAGCAGGGAAGTTATAATGAAAAACTGTTTTTT
NA	TRBV12-3/TRBV12-4	TRBJ1-1	NA	CASSFAQNTEAFF	TGTGCCAGCAGTTTTGCGCAGAACACTGAAGCTTTCTTT
NA	TRBV6-5	TRBJ1-6	TRBD1	CASTRDSRTPLHF	TGTGCCAGCACTAGGGACAGCAGGACACCCCTCCACTTT
NA	TRBV7-8	TRBJ2-7	TRBD2	CASSLAWGGEQYF	TGTGCCAGCAGCTTAGCATGGGGGGGCGAGCAGTACTTC
NA	TRBV7-9	TRBJ2-5	TRBD2	CASSSSGEFPSETQYF	TGTGCCAGCAGTAGCAGCGGGGAATTTCCCTCAGAGACCCAGTACTTC
NA	TRBV7-2	TRBJ2-7	NA	CASSLAGNSGSYEQYF	TGTGCCAGCAGCTTAGCGGGGAATAGCGGATCCTACGAGCAGTACTTC
NA	TRBV29-1	TRBJ1-2	NA	CSVEDQPADYGYTF	TGCAGCGTTGAAGATCAGCCGGCGGACTATGGCTACACCTTC